This entry describes one TCR beta chain. Sorting based on CD45RO/CCR7/CD25/CD127/CD95/CD27 separated CD4+ naive, central memory, regulatory and stem cell-like memory cells. These data belong to a study of beta chain features in type 1 diabetes. Background on the study: Patients looked much like healthy donors when it came to age, gender and cell yields. Across every sample, around 98 million sorted cells were examined in total.

The CDR3 length is 14 residues. V trimming: 5 bases; J trimming: 6 bases; junction bases outside the gene matches: 7. Germline lookup yields CDR1 MNHNY and CDR2 SVGAGI (reference sequence). The investigators reverse transcribed all of the isolated RNA, so they sequenced expressed TCRB transcripts. Using immunoSEQ multiplex PCR, the repertoire was profiled, and TCRdb retains in-frame clones only, with some absent. The top ten clones hold around 0.5% of a sample with about 16,000 clones, 55% of them seen once. The clonotype comes from a woman between 18 and 30 years old in good health. The sample comprised stem cell memory CD4+ T cells from blood. The rearrangement uses TRBV6-6 and TRBJ2-3, with TRBD1 matching over 8 bases. The CDR3 sequence: CASSPGGWTDTQYF. CDR3 coding DNA: TGTGCCAGCAGTCCAGGGGGCTGGACGGATACGCAGTATTTT.